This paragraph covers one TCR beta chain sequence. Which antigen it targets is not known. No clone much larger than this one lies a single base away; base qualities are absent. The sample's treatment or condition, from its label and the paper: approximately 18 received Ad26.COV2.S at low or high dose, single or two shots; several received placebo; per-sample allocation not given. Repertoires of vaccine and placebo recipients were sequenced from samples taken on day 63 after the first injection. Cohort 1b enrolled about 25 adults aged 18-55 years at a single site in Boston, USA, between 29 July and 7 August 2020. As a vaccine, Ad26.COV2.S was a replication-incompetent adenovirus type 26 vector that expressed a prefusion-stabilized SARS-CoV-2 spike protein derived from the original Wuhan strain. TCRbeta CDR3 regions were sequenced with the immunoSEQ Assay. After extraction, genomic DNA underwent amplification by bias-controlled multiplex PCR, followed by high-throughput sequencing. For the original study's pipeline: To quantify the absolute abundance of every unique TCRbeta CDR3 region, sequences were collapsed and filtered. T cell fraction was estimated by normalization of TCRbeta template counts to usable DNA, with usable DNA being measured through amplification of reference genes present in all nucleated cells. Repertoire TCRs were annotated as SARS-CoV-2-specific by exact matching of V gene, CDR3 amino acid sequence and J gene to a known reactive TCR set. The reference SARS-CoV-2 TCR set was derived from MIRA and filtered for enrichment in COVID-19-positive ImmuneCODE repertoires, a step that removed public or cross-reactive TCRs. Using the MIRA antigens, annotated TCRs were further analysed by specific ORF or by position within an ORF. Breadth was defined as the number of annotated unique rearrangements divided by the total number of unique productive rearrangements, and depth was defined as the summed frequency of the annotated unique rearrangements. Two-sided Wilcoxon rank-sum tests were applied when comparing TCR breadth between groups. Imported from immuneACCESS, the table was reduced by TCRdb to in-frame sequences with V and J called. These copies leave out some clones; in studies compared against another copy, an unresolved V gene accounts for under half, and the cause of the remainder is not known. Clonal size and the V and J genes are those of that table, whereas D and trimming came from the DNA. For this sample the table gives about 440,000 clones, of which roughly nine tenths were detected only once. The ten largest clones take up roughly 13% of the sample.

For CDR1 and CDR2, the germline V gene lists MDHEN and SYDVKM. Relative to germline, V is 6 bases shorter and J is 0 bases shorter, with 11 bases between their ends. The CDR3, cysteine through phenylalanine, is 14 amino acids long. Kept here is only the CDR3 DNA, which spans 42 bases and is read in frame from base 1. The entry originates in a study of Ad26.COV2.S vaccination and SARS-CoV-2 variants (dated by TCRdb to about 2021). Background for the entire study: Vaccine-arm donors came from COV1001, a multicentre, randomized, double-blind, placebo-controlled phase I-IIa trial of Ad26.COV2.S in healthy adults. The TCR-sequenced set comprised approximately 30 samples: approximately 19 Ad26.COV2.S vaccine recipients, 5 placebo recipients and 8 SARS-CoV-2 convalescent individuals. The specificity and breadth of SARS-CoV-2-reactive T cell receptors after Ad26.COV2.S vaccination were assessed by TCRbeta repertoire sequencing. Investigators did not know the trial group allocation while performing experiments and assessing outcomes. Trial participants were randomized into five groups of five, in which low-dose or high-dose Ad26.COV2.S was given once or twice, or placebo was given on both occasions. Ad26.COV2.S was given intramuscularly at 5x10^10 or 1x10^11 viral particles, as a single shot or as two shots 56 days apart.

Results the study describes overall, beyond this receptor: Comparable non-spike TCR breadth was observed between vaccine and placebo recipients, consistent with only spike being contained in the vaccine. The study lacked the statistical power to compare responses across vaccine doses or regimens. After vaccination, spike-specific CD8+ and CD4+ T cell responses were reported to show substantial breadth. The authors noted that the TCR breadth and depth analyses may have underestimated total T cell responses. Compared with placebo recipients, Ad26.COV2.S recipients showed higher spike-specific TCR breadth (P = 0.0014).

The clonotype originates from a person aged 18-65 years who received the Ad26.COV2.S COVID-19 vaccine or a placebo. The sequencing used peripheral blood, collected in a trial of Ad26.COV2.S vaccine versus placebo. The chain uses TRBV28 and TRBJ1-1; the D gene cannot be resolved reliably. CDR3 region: CASRLTQVNTEAFF. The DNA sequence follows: TGTGCCAGCAGGCTGACACAAGTGAACACTGAAGCTTTCTTT.